The text below deals with one TCR beta chain. Germline V gene data show CDR1 as MNHEY and CDR2 as SVGAGI. This CDR3 spans 15 amino acids. Unmatched junction bases numbered 6, after V lost 6 bases and J lost 3 bases. As originally analysed: How many nucleated cells were present was estimated from reference gene primer amplification. Profiling relied on immunoSEQ multiplex PCR, and the TCRdb table lists in-frame clones only, not all of them. That table is the source of V, J and clone size, and D and trimming were worked out from the DNA. There are approximately 180,000 clones in the sample; approximately 85% occur only once, and approximately 11% lies in the top ten. The data are from a study of blood T cell repertoires in COVID-19.

The sample consisted of peripheral blood. V usage is TRBV6-5 and J usage is TRBJ2-2; TRBD2 matches 8 bases. This TCR was recovered from a human donor with active or convalescent COVID-19. The donor label of this sample is uncertain. The CDR3 region is CASRGGGSHTGELFF. The CDR3, as DNA: TGTGCCAGCAGGGGCGGGGGGTCTCACACCGGGGAGCTGTTTTTT.